This TCR beta chain was documented in a study of T cell changes during pregnancy in multiple sclerosis. Clones were sequenced by immunoSEQ multiplex PCR, and TCRdb holds only the in-frame ones, with some missing. The sample lists under 40,000 clones, about 90% occurring once. V was shortened by 0 bases and J by 4 bases, with 12 bases between the two germline ends. The CDR3 extends over 15 amino acids. Germline V CDR1 and CDR2: MNHNY, SVGAGI (reference sequence). The chain joins TRBV6-6 to TRBJ2-5; perhaps TRBD1 as D (5 bases). The sequencing used CD4+ T cells from peripheral blood mononuclear cells, collected in the third trimester of pregnancy. The receptor comes from a female donor in good health, enrolled as a control in a pregnancy study. As DNA, the CDR3 is TGTGCCAGCAGTTACTCGAAAGGGGCGGCAGAGACCCAGTACTTC. Amino acid sequence: CASSYSKGAAETQYF.